One and the same sample provided the 27 T cell receptor beta chains below, sequenced in a study of T cell repertoires in cytomegalovirus infection. Their antigen targets remain unknown. MiXCR, run by TCRdb on the reads, gives a single entry per CDR3 protein. The table has around 750,000 distinct CDR3 sequences, approximately 29% seen once; the top ten hold approximately 13%. The sample here was cultured CD8+ T cells from PBMCs, taken from culture after CMV antigen stimulation. These receptors were taken from a human donor in good health (CMV status not recorded). Some clones in this sample may be carry-over from other donors' samples.

This clonotype was counted ten times or more. The chain recombines TRBV7-9 with TRBJ2-4; D unresolved. The CDR3 contains 16 residues. Germline V gene lookup returns CDR1 SEHNR and CDR2 FQNEAQ (reference sequence). V was cut by 5 bases and J by 1 base, with 15 bases left in between. This CDR3 reads CASSPTHSSAKNIQYF. CDR3 nucleotide sequence: TGTGCCAGCAGCCCCACCCATTCGAGTGCCAAAAACATTCAGTACTTC. The whole variable domain, filled in from reference TRBV7-9 and TRBJ2-4, reads DTGVSQNPRHKITKRGQNVTFRCDPISEHNRLYWYRQTLGQGPEFLTYFQNEAQLEKSRLLSDRFSAERPKGSFSTLEIQRTEQGDSAMYLCASSPTHSSAKNIQYFGAGTRLSVL.

Only a few counts were recorded for this clonotype. The chain has TRBV7-7 and TRBJ2-5; 8 bases line up with TRBD2. This CDR3 region has 13 residues. The germline gives CDR1 SSHAT, CDR2 FNYEAQ (reference sequence). In DNA form, the CDR3 reads TGTGCTATTGGACGCCCTAGCGGGGAGACCCAGTACTTC. This encodes CAIGRPSGETQYF.

This clonotype was seen a few times. The V gene is TRBV7-9, the J gene TRBJ2-1; a possible D gene is TRBD2 (6 bases). CDR3 length: 15 residues. Trimming stripped 7 bases from V and 8 bases from J, with 21 bases between. Germline V lookup: CDR1 SEHNR, CDR2 FQNEAQ (reference sequence). For the CDR3, the DNA is TGTGCCAGCACCTACGATAGGTGGGGGGTGTATGAGCAGTTCTTC. This sequence encodes CASTYDRWGVYEQFF.

The chain joins TRBV5-4 to TRBJ1-1; 7 bases agree with TRBD1. The CDR3 has 14 amino acids. Germline CDR1 reads SGHNT; CDR2 reads YYREEE (reference sequence). V lost 2 bases to trimming and J lost 3 bases; unmatched junction nucleotides: 4. This CDR3 is CASSFKGAYTEAFF. The DNA for the CDR3 is TGTGCCAGCAGCTTCAAGGGGGCCTACACTGAAGCTTTCTTT.

This clonotype was detected a few times. This sequence joins TRBV12-3 or TRBV12-4 and TRBJ2-2; D not certain. This CDR3 has 14 amino acids. V lost 4 bases to trimming and J lost 4 bases, with 10 bases between them. CDR3 sequence reads: CASSSWDITGELFF. Here the CDR3 DNA reads TGTGCCAGCAGTTCATGGGATATCACCGGGGAGCTGTTTTTT.

This clonotype was seen a handful of times. The chain is built from TRBV10-3 and TRBJ1-2; no clear D gene. Germline lookup yields CDR1 ENHRY and CDR2 SYGVKD. V shed 11 bases and J shed 7 bases, with 11 bases lying between them. The CDR3 sequence is 10 residues long. Here the CDR3 DNA reads TGTGCCGCCAGCGGCGGTGGCTACACCTTC. It yields the protein CAASGGGYTF.

CDR3 sequence (DNA): TGTGCCAGCAGCTCGGACGAGGGGGCTTGGACTGAAGCTTTCTTT. Its protein is CASSSDEGAWTEAFF. V is TRBV7-8 and J is TRBJ1-1; 7 nucleotides line up with TRBD1. This CDR3 is 15 amino acids long. Looked up from germline, CDR1 is SGHVS and CDR2 is FQNEAQ. The ends lost 4 bases at V and 5 bases at J; junction bases unmatched: 10.

The gene calls are TRBV19 and TRBJ2-5, with a weak D call TRBD2 (6 bases). V was cut by 10 bases and J by 7 bases, with 19 bases left in between. This CDR3 contains 13 residues. CDR1 is LNHDA and CDR2 is SQIVND in the germline V gene (reference sequence). The CDR3 reads CANTDAGRVTQYF. The CDR3 DNA reads TGTGCCAACACAGACGCCGGGAGAGTGACCCAGTACTTC.

The chain carries TRBV7-8 and TRBJ1-6; D uncertain. Trimming took off 1 base at V and 5 bases at J, with 9 bases between the two ends. Per germline, CDR1 SGHVS and CDR2 FQNEAQ. CDR3 length equals 15 residues. In DNA form, the CDR3 reads TGTGCCAGCAGCTTAGTGGTCGTGGATAATTCACCCCTCCACTTT. Translating gives CASSLVVVDNSPLHF.

This chain connects TRBV6-6 to TRBJ1-1; 8 bases are shared with TRBD1. Germline V gives CDR1 MNHNY, CDR2 SVGAGI (reference sequence). Unmatched junction bases numbered 2, after V lost 2 bases and J lost 0 bases. The CDR3 runs 15 residues. CDR3 in DNA: TGTGCCAGCAGTTACCCGACAGGGGTGAACACTGAAGCTTTCTTT. It specifies CASSYPTGVNTEAFF.

This clonotype was seen only a few times. This rearrangement joins TRBV28 to TRBJ2-1; 10 positions match TRBD2. Losses at the gene ends were 1 base for V and 2 bases for J; bases not matched to a gene: 2. Per germline, CDR1 MDHEN and CDR2 SYDVKM. The CDR3 consists of 16 residues. CDR3 DNA sequence: TGTGCCAGCAGTTTATTTCTAGCGGGAGCCTACAATGAGCAGTTCTTC. It is translated as CASSLFLAGAYNEQFF.

This clonotype was found a few times. The chain has TRBV15 and TRBJ2-7; 7 bases align to TRBD2. The CDR3 loop spans 13 amino acids. Germline assignment: CDR1 LNHNV and CDR2 YYDKDF (reference sequence). The ends lost 0 bases at V and 5 bases at J; junction bases unmatched: 1. Here the CDR3 DNA reads TGTGCCACCAGCAGAGATGCGGGGGACGAGCAGTACGTC. Protein product: CATSRDAGDEQYV.

The table lists this clonotype with a few counts. The chain employs TRBV7-9 and TRBJ1-3, with D uncertain. In germline, CDR1 is SEHNR, CDR2 FQNEAQ (reference sequence). Trimming stripped 0 bases from V and 2 bases from J, with 5 bases between. CDR3 size: 14 residues. This CDR3 is CASSLATTGNTIYF. CDR3 sequence (DNA): TGTGCCAGCAGCTTAGCGACCACTGGAAACACCATATATTTT.

The rearrangement uses TRBV12-3 or TRBV12-4 and TRBJ1-2; no reliable D call. The CDR3 runs 17 residues. Trimming removed 4 bases from V and 4 bases from J, with 22 bases in between. The CDR3 loop reads CASSSSTSGLRGYGYTF. The CDR3 DNA is TGTGCCAGCAGTTCTTCCACCTCGGGATTGCGTGGCTATGGCTACACCTTC.

There are a few counts of this clonotype. The genes are TRBV9 and TRBJ2-1, with D maybe TRBD2 (5 bases). The CDR3 runs 16 residues. Germline lookup yields CDR1 SGDLS and CDR2 YYNGEE. Trimming shortened V by 0 bases and J by 0 bases, and 10 bases separated the two germline ends. CDR3 in DNA: TGTGCCAGCAGCGTAGGGGTCGGGAACTCCTACAATGAGCAGTTCTTC. It translates to CASSVGVGNSYNEQFF. Full variable domain (outside the CDR3, taken from reference TRBV9 and TRBJ2-1): DSGVTQTPKHLITATGQRVTLRCSPRSGDLSVYWYQQSLDQGLQFLIQYYNGEERAKGNILERFSAQQFPDLHSELNLSSLELGDSALYFCASSVGVGNSYNEQFFGPGTRLTVL.

The rearrangement joins TRBV25-1 to TRBJ1-2; TRBD1 matches 8 bases. This CDR3 spans 14 amino acids. Unmatched junction bases numbered 8, after V lost 3 bases and J lost 8 bases. CDR1 and CDR2 from the germline V gene are MGHDK and SYGVNS. CDR3 loop: CASSDVTGAGGYTF. As DNA, the CDR3 is TGTGCCAGCAGTGACGTGACAGGGGCAGGGGGCTACACCTTC.

This clonotype was observed a handful of times. The chain combines TRBV9 with TRBJ1-2, with D hard to call. The CDR3 covers 13 residues. V gave up 0 bases and J gave up 6 bases, with 9 bases separating them. Germline V lookup: CDR1 SGDLS, CDR2 YYNGEE. The CDR3 is CASSVVGRDGYTF. The CDR3 nucleotides are TGTGCCAGCAGCGTAGTAGGGCGGGATGGCTACACCTTC.

This clonotype was seen a handful of times. This chain connects TRBV30 to TRBJ2-7; the D is unclear. The CDR3 length is 12 residues. Germline CDR1 GTSNPN, CDR2 SVGIG (reference sequence). Trimming cost V 0 bases and J 5 bases, with 8 bases left between them. The CDR3 sequence: CAWSVYGDEQYV. Written as DNA, the CDR3 is TGTGCCTGGAGTGTATATGGAGACGAGCAGTACGTC.

This clonotype was observed many times. The CDR3 protein is CASSEKITGALGGHEQFF. CDR3 nucleotide sequence: TGTGCCAGCAGCGAAAAAATTACAGGGGCCCTCGGTGGGCATGAGCAGTTCTTC. This rearrangement joins TRBV28 to TRBJ2-1, with 7 bases identical to TRBD1. Looked up from germline, CDR1 is MDHEN and CDR2 is SYDVKM. V shed 6 bases and J 8 bases; nucleotides not matched to a gene: 22. This CDR3 contains 18 residues.

As DNA, the CDR3 is TGTGCCAGCAGCTTGGTGTCCGGACAGCCAACCTACGAGCAGTACTTC. Translation: CASSLVSGQPTYEQYF. This chain uses TRBV5-6 with TRBJ2-7; weak D call: TRBD1 (6 bases). V dropped 0 bases and J dropped 2 bases, with 15 bases sitting between them. The CDR3 has 16 amino acids. Germline V gene data show CDR1 as SGHDT and CDR2 as YYEEEE.

The chain combines TRBV14 with TRBJ1-1; D is uncertain. V was pared by 4 bases and J by 5 bases, with 11 bases between. The CDR3 runs to 13 residues. Germline lookup yields CDR1 SGHDN and CDR2 FVKESK. The CDR3 region has the DNA TGTGCCAGCAGCCGTCCCGGAGAAACTGAAGCTTTCTTT. Amino acids: CASSRPGETEAFF.

The sample holds a few counts of this clonotype. V is TRBV5-5 and J is TRBJ2-1; 9 nucleotides align to TRBD1. CDR1 is SGHKS, CDR2 YYEKEE, per germline (reference sequence). This CDR3 spans 15 amino acids. V lost 2 bases, J lost 6 bases, and 6 bases stayed unmatched. The CDR3 region is CASSFGTGPANEQFF. DNA for the CDR3: TGTGCCAGCAGCTTCGGGACAGGGCCCGCCAATGAGCAGTTCTTC.

This clonotype has a handful of counts. V is TRBV4-3 and J is TRBJ2-2; the D gene is possibly TRBD2 (6 bases). Germline CDR1 is LGHNA and CDR2 is YSLEER. There are 16 residues in the CDR3. V was trimmed by 4 bases and J by 7 bases, leaving 19 bases between them. Here the CDR3 reads CASSLFSGKLGGELFF. CDR3 DNA sequence: TGCGCCAGCAGCCTCTTTAGCGGCAAGCTTGGCGGGGAGCTGTTTTTT.

The V call is TRBV5-4, the J call TRBJ2-7; possibly TRBD2 for D (6 bases). V lost 3 bases to trimming and J lost 3 bases, with 16 bases between them. The CDR3 is 15 amino acids. CDR1 and CDR2 (germline): SGHNT, YYREEE (reference sequence). The CDR3 DNA reads TGTGCCAGCAGCTCCGGCGGGGTTAACTTCTACGAGCAGTACTTC. Encoded protein: CASSSGGVNFYEQYF. The whole variable domain, filled in from reference TRBV5-4 and TRBJ2-7, reads ETGVTQSPTHLIKTRGQQVTLRCSSQSGHNTVSWYQQALGQGPQFIFQYYREEENGRGNFPPRFSGLQFPNYSSELNVNALELDDSALYLCASSSGGVNFYEQYFGPGTRLTVT.

As to this clonotype: With a much larger clone just one base away, this may be a read error. The CDR3 sequence: CVSSLRGPQPQHF. The CDR3 DNA reads as TGTGTCAGCAGCTTAAGGGGGCCCCAGCCCCAGCATTTT. The rearrangement uses TRBV7-8 and TRBJ1-5, with TRBD1 matching over 7 bases. Germline loops: CDR1 SGHVS, CDR2 FQNEAQ. This CDR3 has 13 residues.

This clonotype was detected only a few times. The rearrangement joins TRBV7-9 to TRBJ1-1; 7 bases align to TRBD1. CDR3 size: 15 residues. Germline CDR1 is SEHNR and CDR2 is FQNEAQ (reference sequence). V was pared by 2 bases and J by 3 bases, with 6 bases of the junction left unmatched. CDR3 bases: TGTGCCAGCAGCTTACGGCAGGGGGATGACACTGAAGCTTTCTTT. It is translated as CASSLRQGDDTEAFF.

The V gene is TRBV6-5, the J gene TRBJ2-5; 11 bases are shared with TRBD2. The V gene's germline CDR1 is MNHEY and CDR2 SVGAGI. The CDR3 spans 16 residues. Losses at the gene ends were 1 base for V and 5 bases for J; bases not matched to a gene: 6. CDR3 DNA: TGTGCCAGCAGTTACTTTCTAGCGGGGGGAGAGGAGACCCAGTACTTC. It yields the protein CASSYFLAGGEETQYF.